The 10 T cell receptor beta chains below come from one sample, sequenced in a study of Ad26.COV2.S vaccination and SARS-CoV-2 variants. Data came from immunoSEQ multiplex PCR; TCRdb stores just in-frame clones and leaves some out. The repertoire has about 400,000 clones, less than 90% of them found once; the top ten carry roughly 3.2%. Treatment meaning: 15 to 20 received Ad26.COV2.S at low or high dose, single or two shots; about 5 received placebo; per-sample allocation not given. The study sampled participants on day 63 after the first vaccine or placebo injection. Material: peripheral blood, obtained in a trial of Ad26.COV2.S vaccine versus placebo. The receptors shown here come from a person aged 18 to 59 who received the Ad26.COV2.S COVID-19 vaccine or a placebo.

V and J are TRBV13 and TRBJ2-3; 13 bases line up with TRBD2. V shed 4 bases, J shed 3 bases, and the junction held 7 bases outside the gene matches. The CDR3 length is 17 residues. The germline V gene encodes CDR1 PRHDT and CDR2 FYEKMQ (reference sequence). The CDR3 here is CASSSGLAGLDTDTQYF. In nucleotides, the CDR3 is TGTGCCAGCAGCTCGGGACTAGCGGGGCTAGATACAGATACGCAGTATTTT.

The gene calls are TRBV4-1 and TRBJ1-5; 8 nucleotides line up with TRBD1. J lost 4 bases, V lost 0 bases, and 5 bases had no gene match. The length of the CDR3 is 16 residues. Germline-derived CDR1 and CDR2 are MGHRA and YSYEKL. The CDR3 region is CASSQEGQGANQPQHF. The DNA for the CDR3 is TGCGCCAGCAGCCAAGAGGGGCAGGGGGCAAATCAGCCCCAGCATTTT.

This clone was seen just once. The chain carries TRBV7-2 and TRBJ2-5; D may match TRBD1 or TRBD2 (5 bases each). This CDR3 region has 16 residues. Germline-derived CDR1 and CDR2 are SGHTA and FQGNSA. The V gene lost 0 bases and the J gene lost 5 bases, with 16 bases spanning the gap. The CDR3 bases are TGTGCCAGCAGCTTAGCGGGCGCAGGGTGGGGGGAGACCCAGTACTTC. This sequence encodes CASSLAGAGWGETQYF.

The V and J genes are TRBV6-6 and TRBJ2-2; D is perhaps TRBD2 (5 bases). Germline V lookup: CDR1 MNHNY, CDR2 SVGAGI (reference sequence). Trimming took off 7 bases at V and 1 base at J, with 16 bases between the two ends. This CDR3 has 16 amino acids. DNA for the CDR3: TGTGCCAGCACCCCATCGAGGGCCGAGAACACCGGGGAGCTGTTTTTT. Protein: CASTPSRAENTGELFF.

The rearrangement joins TRBV29-1 to TRBJ2-3; possibly TRBD1 for D (5 bases). Trimming left V 6 bases short and J 0 bases short, with 13 bases between. Germline loops: CDR1 SQVTM, CDR2 ANQGSEA. The CDR3 contains 14 residues. The CDR3, as DNA: TGCAGCGTGGGCTCCCAGGGTAGCACAGATACGCAGTATTTT. It yields the protein CSVGSQGSTDTQYF.

The rearrangement uses TRBV29-1 and TRBJ2-2, with 8 bases that match TRBD1. Unmatched junction bases numbered 10, after V lost 7 bases and J lost 6 bases. Germline CDR1 reads SQVTM; CDR2 reads ANQGSEA. The CDR3 is 14 amino acids. The CDR3 protein is CSAADREVAGELFF. For the CDR3, the DNA is TGCAGCGCTGCGGACAGGGAGGTTGCCGGGGAGCTGTTTTTT.

The CDR3 DNA follows: TGCGCCAGCAGCCCAACGGTCAGCACAGATACGCAGTATTTT. Its translation: CASSPTVSTDTQYF. The rearrangement links TRBV5-1 to TRBJ2-3; no definite D call. V lost 4 bases and J lost 0, with 9 bases in between. The CDR3 sequence is 14 residues long. Per the germline V gene, CDR1 is SGHRS and CDR2 is YFSETQ.

Comment on this clone: The sample has other DNA sequences that encode this CDR3 too. V and J are TRBV5-4 and TRBJ2-3; D is unresolved. The CDR3 is 13 amino acids. The V gene's germline CDR1 is SGHNT and CDR2 YYREEE (reference sequence). V was trimmed by 2 bases and J by 3 bases, leaving 7 bases between them. DNA of the CDR3: TGTGCCAGCAGCTTAGGAACGACAGATACGCAGTATTTT. Its translation: CASSLGTTDTQYF.

This rearrangement joins TRBV29-1 to TRBJ1-2; possibly TRBD1 for D (5 bases). V shed 6 bases and J shed 0 bases, with 14 bases lying between them. The CDR3 consists of 14 residues. Germline V lookup: CDR1 SQVTM, CDR2 ANQGSEA. CDR3 protein: CSVESPGANYGYTF. CDR3 nucleotide sequence: TGCAGCGTCGAGTCCCCGGGGGCTAACTATGGCTACACCTTC.

The chain couples TRBV3-1 (or the pseudogene TRBV3-2) to TRBJ2-5; D possibly matches TRBD1 or TRBD2 (5 bases each). Between the trimmed V and J ends, which lost 0 bases and 6 bases, there was a span of 5 bases. This CDR3 spans 12 amino acids. The germline CDR1 and CDR2 sequences are LGHDT and YNNKEL (reference sequence). CDR3 nucleotide sequence: TGTGCCAGCAGCCAAGAGGGACAGACCCAGTACTTC. Protein product: CASSQEGQTQYF.